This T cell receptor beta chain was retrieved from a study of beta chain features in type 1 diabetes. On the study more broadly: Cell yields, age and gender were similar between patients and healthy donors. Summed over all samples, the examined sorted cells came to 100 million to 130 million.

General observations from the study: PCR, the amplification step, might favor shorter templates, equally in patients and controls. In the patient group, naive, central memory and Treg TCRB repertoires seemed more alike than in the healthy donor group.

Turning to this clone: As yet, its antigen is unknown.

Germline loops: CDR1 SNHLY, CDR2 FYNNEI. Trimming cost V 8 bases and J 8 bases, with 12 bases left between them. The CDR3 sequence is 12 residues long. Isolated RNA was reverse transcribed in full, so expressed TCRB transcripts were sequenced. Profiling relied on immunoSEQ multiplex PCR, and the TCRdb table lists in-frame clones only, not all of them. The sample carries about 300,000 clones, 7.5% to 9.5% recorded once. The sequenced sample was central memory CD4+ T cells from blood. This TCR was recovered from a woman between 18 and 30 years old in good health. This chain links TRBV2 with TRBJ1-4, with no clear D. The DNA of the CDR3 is TGTGCCAGCGGACCACTTCGAGAAAAACTGTTTTTT. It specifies CASGPLREKLFF.